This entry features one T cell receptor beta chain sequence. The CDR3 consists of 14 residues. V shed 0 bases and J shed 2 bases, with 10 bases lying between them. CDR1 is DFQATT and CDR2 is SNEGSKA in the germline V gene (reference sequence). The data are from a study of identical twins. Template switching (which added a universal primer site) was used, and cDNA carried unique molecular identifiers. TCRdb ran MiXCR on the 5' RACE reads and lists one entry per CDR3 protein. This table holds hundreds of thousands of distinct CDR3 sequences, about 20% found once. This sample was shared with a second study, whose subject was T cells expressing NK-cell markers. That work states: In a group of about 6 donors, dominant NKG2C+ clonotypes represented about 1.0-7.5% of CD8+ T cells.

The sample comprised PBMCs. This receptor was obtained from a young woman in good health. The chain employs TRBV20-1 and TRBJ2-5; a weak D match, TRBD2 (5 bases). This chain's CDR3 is CSARDFRGQETQYF. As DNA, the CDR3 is TGCAGTGCTAGAGATTTTCGCGGGCAAGAGACCCAGTACTTC.